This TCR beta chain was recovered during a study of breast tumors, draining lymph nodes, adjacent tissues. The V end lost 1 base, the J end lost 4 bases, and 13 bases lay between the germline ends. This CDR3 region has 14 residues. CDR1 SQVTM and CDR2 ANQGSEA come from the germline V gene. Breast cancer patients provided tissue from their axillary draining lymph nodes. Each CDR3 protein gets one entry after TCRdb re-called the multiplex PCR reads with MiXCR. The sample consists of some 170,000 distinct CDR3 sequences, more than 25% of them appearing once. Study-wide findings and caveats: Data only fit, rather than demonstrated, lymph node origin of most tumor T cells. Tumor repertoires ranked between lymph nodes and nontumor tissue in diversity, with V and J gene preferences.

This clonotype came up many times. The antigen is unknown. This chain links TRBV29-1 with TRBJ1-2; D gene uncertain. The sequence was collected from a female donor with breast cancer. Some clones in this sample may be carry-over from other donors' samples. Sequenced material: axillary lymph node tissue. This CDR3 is CSVEGGDKLYGYTF. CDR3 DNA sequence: TGCAGCGTTGAAGGCGGAGACAAACTCTATGGCTACACCTTC.